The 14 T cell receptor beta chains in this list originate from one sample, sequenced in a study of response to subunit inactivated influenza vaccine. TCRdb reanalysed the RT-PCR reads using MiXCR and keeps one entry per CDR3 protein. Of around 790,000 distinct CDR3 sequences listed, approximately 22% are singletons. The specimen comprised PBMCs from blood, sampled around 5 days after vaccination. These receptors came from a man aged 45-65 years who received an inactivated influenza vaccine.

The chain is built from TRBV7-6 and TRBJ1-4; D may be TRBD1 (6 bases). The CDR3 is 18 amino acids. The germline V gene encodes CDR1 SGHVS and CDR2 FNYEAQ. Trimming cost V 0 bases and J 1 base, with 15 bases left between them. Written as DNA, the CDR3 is TGTGCCAGCAGCTTAGCGAAGGGACAAATCCGAACTAATGAAAAACTGTTTTTT. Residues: CASSLAKGQIRTNEKLFF.

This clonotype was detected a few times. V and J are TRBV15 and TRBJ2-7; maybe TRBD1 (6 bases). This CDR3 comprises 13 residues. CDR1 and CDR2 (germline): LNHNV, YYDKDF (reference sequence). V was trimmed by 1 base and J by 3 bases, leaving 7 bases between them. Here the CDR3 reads CATSRGTDYEQYF. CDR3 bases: TGTGCCACCAGCAGAGGGACAGACTACGAGCAGTACTTC.

Here the CDR3 reads CASSIDPTGRAFF. In nucleotides, the CDR3 is TGTGCCAGCAGCATCGATCCTACAGGGAGAGCTTTCTTT. The chain recombines TRBV7-3 with TRBJ1-1, with a weak D call TRBD1 (6 bases). Per germline, CDR1 SGHTA and CDR2 FQGTGA. CDR3 size: 13 residues. The V and J ends lost 5 bases and 10 bases respectively, with 17 bases between them.

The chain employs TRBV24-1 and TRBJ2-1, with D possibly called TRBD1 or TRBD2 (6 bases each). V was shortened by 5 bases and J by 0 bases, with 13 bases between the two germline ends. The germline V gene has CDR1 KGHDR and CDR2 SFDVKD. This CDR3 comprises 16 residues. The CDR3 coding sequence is TGTGCCACCAGTGGTTGGGGGGCCAGCTCCTACAATGAGCAGTTCTTC. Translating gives CATSGWGASSYNEQFF.

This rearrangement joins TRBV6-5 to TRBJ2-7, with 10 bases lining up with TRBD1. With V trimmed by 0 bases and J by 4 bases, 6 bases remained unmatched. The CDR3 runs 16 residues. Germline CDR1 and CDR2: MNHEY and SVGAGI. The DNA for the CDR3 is TGTGCCAGCAGTTACTCGGGACAGGGGCAGACTTACGAGCAGTACTTC. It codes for CASSYSGQGQTYEQYF.

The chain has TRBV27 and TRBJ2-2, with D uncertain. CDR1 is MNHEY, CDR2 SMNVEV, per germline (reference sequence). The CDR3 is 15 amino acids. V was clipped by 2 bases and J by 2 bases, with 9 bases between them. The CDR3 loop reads CASSLDLGNTGELFF. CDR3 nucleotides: TGTGCCAGCAGTTTAGACCTAGGAAACACCGGGGAGCTGTTTTTT.

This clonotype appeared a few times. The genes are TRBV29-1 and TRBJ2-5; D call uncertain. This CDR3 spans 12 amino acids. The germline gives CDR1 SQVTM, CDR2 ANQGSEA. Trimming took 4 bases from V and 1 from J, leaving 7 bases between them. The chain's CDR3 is CSVGAGQETQYF. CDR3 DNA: TGCAGCGTTGGAGCAGGCCAAGAGACCCAGTACTTC.

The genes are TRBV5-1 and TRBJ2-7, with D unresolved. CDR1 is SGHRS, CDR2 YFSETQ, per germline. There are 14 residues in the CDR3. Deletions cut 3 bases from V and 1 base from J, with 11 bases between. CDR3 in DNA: TGCGCCAGCAGCTCGCCCGAACAATCCTACGAGCAGTACTTC. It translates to CASSSPEQSYEQYF.

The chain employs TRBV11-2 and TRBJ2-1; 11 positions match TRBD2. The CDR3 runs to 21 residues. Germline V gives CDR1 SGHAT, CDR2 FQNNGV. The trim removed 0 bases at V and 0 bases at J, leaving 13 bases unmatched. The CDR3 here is CASSLDLGTSGGRSSYNEQFF. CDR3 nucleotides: TGTGCCAGCAGCTTAGATCTGGGAACTAGCGGGGGCCGCAGCTCCTACAATGAGCAGTTCTTC.

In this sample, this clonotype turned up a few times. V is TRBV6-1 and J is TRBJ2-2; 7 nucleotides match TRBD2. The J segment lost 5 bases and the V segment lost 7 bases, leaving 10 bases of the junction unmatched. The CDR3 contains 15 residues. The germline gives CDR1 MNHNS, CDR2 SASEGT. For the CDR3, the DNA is TGTGCCAGCACCCGTCGAGCGGGGAAAACCGGGGAGCTGTTTTTT. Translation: CASTRRAGKTGELFF.

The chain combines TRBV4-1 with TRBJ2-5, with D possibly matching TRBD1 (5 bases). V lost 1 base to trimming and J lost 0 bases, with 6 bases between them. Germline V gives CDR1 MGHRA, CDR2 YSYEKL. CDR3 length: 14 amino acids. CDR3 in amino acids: CASSQVQDQETQYF. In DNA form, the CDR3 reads TGCGCCAGCAGCCAAGTACAGGACCAAGAGACCCAGTACTTC.

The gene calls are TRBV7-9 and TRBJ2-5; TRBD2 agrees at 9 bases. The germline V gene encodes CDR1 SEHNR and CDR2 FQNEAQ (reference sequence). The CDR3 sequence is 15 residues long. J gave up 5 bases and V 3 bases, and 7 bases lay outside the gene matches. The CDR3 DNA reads TGTGCCAGCAGCTTCCGCGGGAGGGCCGAGGAGACCCAGTACTTC. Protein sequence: CASSFRGRAEETQYF.

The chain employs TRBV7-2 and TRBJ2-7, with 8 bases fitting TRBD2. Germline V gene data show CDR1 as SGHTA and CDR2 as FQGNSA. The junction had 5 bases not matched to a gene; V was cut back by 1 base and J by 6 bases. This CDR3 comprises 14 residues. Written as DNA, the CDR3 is TGTGCCAGCAGCTTAGACGGGAGGGCTAGCGAGCAGTACTTC. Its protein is CASSLDGRASEQYF.

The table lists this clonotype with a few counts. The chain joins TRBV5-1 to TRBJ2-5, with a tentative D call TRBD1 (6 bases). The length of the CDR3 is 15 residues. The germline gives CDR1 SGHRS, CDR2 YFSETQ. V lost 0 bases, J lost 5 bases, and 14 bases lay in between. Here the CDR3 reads CASSLGTDSRETQYF. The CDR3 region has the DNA TGCGCCAGCAGCTTGGGGACAGATTCTAGGGAGACCCAGTACTTC.